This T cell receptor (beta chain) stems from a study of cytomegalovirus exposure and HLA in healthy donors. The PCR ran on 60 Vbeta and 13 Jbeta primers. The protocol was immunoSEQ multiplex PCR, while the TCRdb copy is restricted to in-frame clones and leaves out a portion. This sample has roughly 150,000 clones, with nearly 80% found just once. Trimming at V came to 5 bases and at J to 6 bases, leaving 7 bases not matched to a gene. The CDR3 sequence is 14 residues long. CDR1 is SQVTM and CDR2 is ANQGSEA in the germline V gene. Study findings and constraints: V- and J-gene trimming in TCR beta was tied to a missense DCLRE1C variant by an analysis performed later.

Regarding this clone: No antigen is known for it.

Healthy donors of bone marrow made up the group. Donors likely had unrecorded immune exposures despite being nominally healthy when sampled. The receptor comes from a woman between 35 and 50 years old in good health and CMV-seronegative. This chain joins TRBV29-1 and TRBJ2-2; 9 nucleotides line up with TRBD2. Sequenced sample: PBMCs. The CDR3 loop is CSVRRGGGPGELFF. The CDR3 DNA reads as TGCAGCGTTCGGCGGGGGGGCGGACCCGGGGAGCTGTTTTTT.